Listed below are T cell receptor beta chains from one sample, sequenced in a study of T cell clones after liver transplantation. Some clones are missing from TCRdb's copy, which holds only in-frame ones; the method was immunoSEQ multiplex PCR. This sample has around 110,000 clones; 90% occur once, and the top ten carry 0.65% to 0.95%. Sequenced material: CD4+ T cells from blood, taken 12 months after liver transplant. The receptors derive from a human patient who received a liver transplant. These T cells may partly come from the graft donor. The CDR3 runs from the conserved cysteine through the conserved F or W.

v_gene	j_gene	CDR3aa
TRBV5-1	TRBJ1-1	CASSSHMTGGNTEAFF
TRBV28	TRBJ2-3	CATSRVGTSTDTQYF
TRBV11-2	TRBJ2-3	CASSLVGRIGEWSTDTQYF
TRBV1	TRBJ2-1	CTSCLPAANGSSYNEQFF
TRBV2	TRBJ1-2	CASSERVGGSGYTF
TRBV4-3	TRBJ1-1	CASSRKGQGLNTEAFF
TRBV5-6	TRBJ1-2	CASSLLRGQANYGYTF
TRBV5-8	TRBJ2-1	CASSFIVGGPDEQFF
TRBV2	TRBJ2-1	CASSNRDPSSNEQFF
TRBV11-1	TRBJ2-7	CASSLGQGRNEQYF
TRBV4-3	TRBJ2-1	CASSQEAGRALDYNEQFF
TRBV29-1	TRBJ1-4	CSVVGWEWYEKLFF
TRBV28	TRBJ1-2	CASSSQSHYGYTF
TRBV7-9	TRBJ1-1	CASSLVGGSEAFF
TRBV10-2	TRBJ2-3	CASSSTSDRTDTQYF
TRBV2	TRBJ1-2	CASSAALSNYGYTF
TRBV11-2	TRBJ2-1	CASSFTSGTYNEQFF
TRBV5-5	TRBJ2-7	CASSLGGVGYEQYF
TRBV19	TRBJ2-7	CASRSGVYEQYF
TRBV7-3	TRBJ2-2	CASSLSSGELFF
TRBV15	TRBJ2-3	CATSKGLAANTDTQYF
TRBV12-5	TRBJ2-5	CASGSSTANTGGFQETQYF
TRBV7-8	TRBJ2-7	CASSLVGGERYEQYF
TRBV5-1	TRBJ2-1	CASSVILNSYNEQFF
TRBV7-2	TRBJ2-4	CASSRGGPQNIQYF
TRBV7-8	TRBJ2-7	CASTIAGTKNNEQYF
TRBV19	TRBJ2-7	CASSRPGTEHPLQYF